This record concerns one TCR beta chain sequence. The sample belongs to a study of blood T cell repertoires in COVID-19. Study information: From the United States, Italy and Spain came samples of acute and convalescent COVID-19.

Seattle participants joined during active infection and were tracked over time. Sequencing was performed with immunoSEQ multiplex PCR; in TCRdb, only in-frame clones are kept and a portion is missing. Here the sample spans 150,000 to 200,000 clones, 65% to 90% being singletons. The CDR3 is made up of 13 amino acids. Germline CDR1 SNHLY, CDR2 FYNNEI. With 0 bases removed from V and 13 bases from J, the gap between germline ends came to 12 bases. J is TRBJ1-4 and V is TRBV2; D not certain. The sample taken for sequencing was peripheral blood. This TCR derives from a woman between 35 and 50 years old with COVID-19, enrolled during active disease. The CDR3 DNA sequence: TGTGCCAGCAGTGAAGCCGTCGCAGCGGGACTGTTTTTT. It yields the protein CASSEAVAAGLFF.